The 23 T cell receptor beta chains in this list originate from one sample, sequenced in a study of blood T cells in healthy people across ages. Primers used in a second PCR of roughly 7 to 12 cycles were a sample-barcoded 5' primer and a J-beta primer mix. TCRdb fed the 5' RACE reads into MiXCR, producing one record per CDR3 protein. This sample yields over 600,000 distinct CDR3 sequences, of which under 25% are seen a single time; 3.6% belongs to the top ten. Sequenced input: blood. The source of these receptors is a man in his 70s in good health.

The chain uses TRBV3-1 and TRBJ2-1; either TRBD1 or TRBD2 may supply D (6 bases each). Trimming left V 1 base short and J 0 bases short, with 16 bases between. The CDR3 runs to 18 residues. Germline CDR1 LGHDT, CDR2 YNNKEL (reference sequence). The DNA for the CDR3 is TGTGCCAGCAGCCAAGGAACAGGGAAGACTAGCTCCTACAATGAGCAGTTCTTC. The encoded protein is CASSQGTGKTSSYNEQFF.

This clonotype was seen a few times. The rearrangement joins TRBV11-2 to TRBJ2-7; 12 nucleotides align to TRBD2. The V gene's germline CDR1 is SGHAT and CDR2 FQNNGV. CDR3 length: 18 amino acids. The junction had 14 bases not matched to a gene; V was cut back by 1 base and J by 7 bases. The CDR3: CASSLVGATSGSPGEQYF. The CDR3 DNA follows: TGTGCCAGCAGCTTAGTGGGGGCGACTAGCGGGAGTCCGGGGGAGCAGTACTTC.

This clonotype was counted between two and nine times. The chain combines TRBV3-1 with TRBJ2-7; the D gene is possibly TRBD2 (6 bases). Matching the DNA end better, TRBJ2-1 makes the J call doubtful. The CDR3 extends over 13 amino acids. Germline assignment: CDR1 LGHDT and CDR2 YNNKEL (reference sequence). CDR3 DNA sequence: TGTGCCAGCACCAGCCGGGGGACGAATGAGCAGTTCTTC. This gives the protein CASTSRGTNEQFF.

This clonotype was observed a handful of times. The V and J genes are TRBV3-1 and TRBJ2-1, with TRBD2 matching over 11 bases. Germline CDR1 LGHDT, CDR2 YNNKEL (reference sequence). CDR3 length equals 15 residues. After removal of 2 bases from V and 6 bases from J, the junction contained 3 bases not matched to a gene. CDR3 in DNA: TGTGCCAGCAGCCAACTTAGCGGGAGGGCCAATGAGCAGTTCTTC. Encoded protein: CASSQLSGRANEQFF.

This clonotype was observed a few times. This sequence joins TRBV3-1 and TRBJ2-1, with D possibly TRBD2 on 5 matching bases. The length of the CDR3 is 14 residues. The germline CDR1 and CDR2 sequences are LGHDT and YNNKEL (reference sequence). V gave up 4 bases and J gave up 9 bases, with 16 bases separating them. The CDR3 protein is CASSLDPLASEQFF. The CDR3 DNA is TGTGCCAGCAGCCTCGACCCCCTAGCTAGTGAGCAGTTCTTC.

This clonotype occurred a few times. This chain uses TRBV20-1 with TRBJ2-5; 7 bases map to TRBD2. Germline values: CDR1 DFQATT, CDR2 SNEGSKA (reference sequence). The J segment lost 2 bases and the V segment lost 3 bases, leaving 9 bases of the junction unmatched. This CDR3 spans 15 amino acids. In DNA form, the CDR3 reads TGCAGTGCTAGTCCGTCTAGCGGAAAACAAGAGACCCAGTACTTC. Translating it yields CSASPSSGKQETQYF.

This clonotype has ten or more counts. The genes are TRBV29-1 and TRBJ2-5; 7 nucleotides match TRBD1. The J call may be incorrect, as the DNA end agrees better with TRBJ2-7. The CDR3 runs to 13 residues. CDR1 and CDR2 from the germline V gene are SQVTM and ANQGSEA. The CDR3 sequence: CSVGTGSTYEQYF. The DNA for the CDR3 is TGCAGCGTTGGGACAGGCAGCACCTACGAGCAGTACTTC.

J is TRBJ2-7 and V is TRBV20-1; TRBD2 matches at 13 bases. CDR3 length equals 17 residues. Trimming removed 6 bases from V and 0 bases from J; junction bases left unmatched: 11. Germline values: CDR1 DFQATT, CDR2 SNEGSKA (reference sequence). CDR3 residues: CSAPTGGLAGPSYEQYF. Written as DNA, the CDR3 is TGCAGTGCCCCGACAGGGGGACTAGCGGGACCCTCCTACGAGCAGTACTTC.

This clonotype has a count of ten or more. As DNA, the CDR3 is TGCAGCGCGCTCCTAGCGGGAGGAGGAGAGACCCAGTACTTC. It specifies CSALLAGGGETQYF. The chain uses TRBV29-1 and TRBJ2-1; 11 bases are shared with TRBD2. The J call is doubtful: the DNA matches TRBJ2-5 better. The CDR3 runs to 14 residues. CDR1 SQVTM and CDR2 ANQGSEA come from the germline V gene.

This chain's CDR3 is CASSSGQMETQYF. The CDR3 coding sequence is TGCGCCAGCAGCTCGGGACAGATGGAGACCCAGTACTTC. The chain links TRBV5-1 to TRBJ2-5; 7 bases are shared with TRBD1. This CDR3 region has 13 residues. With V trimmed by 3 bases and J by 5 bases, 4 bases remained unmatched. CDR1 is SGHRS, CDR2 YFSETQ, per germline.

This clonotype was detected only a few times. This chain links TRBV18 with TRBJ2-3, with 12 bases matching TRBD2. Looked up from germline, CDR1 is KGHSH and CDR2 is LQKENI. Trimming at V came to 5 bases and at J to 5 bases, leaving 5 bases not matched to a gene. This CDR3 contains 15 residues. The CDR3 is CASSRLAGVGDTQYF. For the CDR3, the DNA is TGTGCCAGCTCAAGACTAGCGGGAGTTGGAGATACGCAGTATTTT.

The V and J genes are TRBV10-3 and TRBJ1-3; 7 bases line up with TRBD1. V was pared by 3 bases and J by 0 bases, with 8 bases of the junction left unmatched. The CDR3 contains 17 residues. CDR1 and CDR2 (germline): ENHRY, SYGVKD. The CDR3 region is CAISDPRTGSSGNTIYF. In DNA, the CDR3 is TGTGCCATCAGTGACCCTCGGACAGGCAGCTCTGGAAACACCATATATTTT.

About this clonotype itself: The final CDR3 position lacks the conserved phenylalanine or tryptophan, pointing to a likely read error. V gene TRBV7-8 combines with J gene TRBJ2-1; TRBD2 aligns across 12 bases. This CDR3 is 17 amino acids long. After removal of 4 bases from V and 0 bases from J, the junction contained 4 bases not matched to a gene. CDR1 is SGHVS and CDR2 is FQNEAQ in the germline V gene. Here the CDR3 reads CASSSTSGSPSYNEQFL. The CDR3 coding sequence is TGTGCCAGCAGCTCGACTAGCGGGAGCCCCTCCTACAATGAGCAGTTCCTC.

Remarks on this clonotype: This may be a read error, as it is one base from a much larger clone. This chain connects TRBV29-1 to TRBJ2-5; D call uncertain. The germline gives CDR1 SQVTM, CDR2 ANQGSEA. The CDR3 consists of 15 residues. The CDR3 protein is CSVFGTPKRPEAQYF. The CDR3 DNA sequence: TGCAGCGTTTTTGGCACCCCGAAGAGACCAGAGGCCCAGTACTTC.

This sequence joins TRBV5-1 and TRBJ2-4; 7 bases map to TRBD2. The length of the CDR3 is 19 residues. Looked up from germline, CDR1 is SGHRS and CDR2 is YFSETQ. Trimming at V came to 4 bases and at J to 0 bases, leaving 16 bases not matched to a gene. The CDR3: CASSAGLTLNILAKNIQYF. The CDR3 DNA reads as TGCGCCAGCAGCGCGGGACTAACGTTGAACATATTAGCCAAAAACATTCAGTACTTC.

The chain joins TRBV24-1 to TRBJ2-1, with 10 nucleotides matching TRBD2. The CDR3 has 16 residues. J was trimmed by 0 bases and V by 2 bases; bases with no gene match: 0. Germline assignment: CDR1 KGHDR and CDR2 SFDVKD. DNA of the CDR3: TGTGCCACCAGTGATTCTAGCGGGAGCTCCTACAATGAGCAGTTCTTC. It specifies CATSDSSGSSYNEQFF.

This clonotype was picked up one time. The chain carries TRBV6-1 and TRBJ2-5; possible D gene TRBD2, 5 bases. CDR3 length: 14 amino acids. With 5 bases removed from V and 5 bases from J, the gap between germline ends came to 15 bases. CDR1 MNHNS and CDR2 SASEGT come from the germline V gene. CDR3 DNA: TGTGCCAGCAGTCCCCAGGACTGGGCTGAGACCCAGTACTTC. Translation: CASSPQDWAETQYF.

The chain couples TRBV15 to TRBJ1-2; 11 bases map to TRBD1. Trimming at V came to 1 base and at J to 8 bases, leaving 6 bases not matched to a gene. The germline V gene has CDR1 LNHNV and CDR2 YYDKDF (reference sequence). This CDR3 comprises 15 residues. The CDR3 here is CATSRGRTGGEGYTF. The CDR3 bases are TGTGCCACCAGCAGAGGACGGACAGGGGGCGAGGGCTACACCTTC.

This clonotype was found many times. The chain links TRBV28 to TRBJ2-3; the match to TRBD2 covers 7 bases. Germline CDR1 and CDR2: MDHEN and SYDVKM. The CDR3 loop spans 17 amino acids. The junction had 14 bases not matched to a gene; V was cut back by 2 bases and J by 6 bases. The CDR3 here is CASSLNRLAHLTDTQYF. CDR3 sequence (DNA): TGTGCCAGCAGTTTAAACCGACTAGCTCACCTGACGGATACGCAGTATTTT.

This clonotype was detected only a few times. The DNA for the CDR3 is TGTGCCAGCAGCCCCTCATACGTTTACGAGCAGTACTTC. Its protein product is CASSPSYVYEQYF. The gene calls are TRBV3-1 and TRBJ2-7, with unresolved D. Trimming shortened V by 4 bases and J by 4 bases, and 11 bases separated the two germline ends. Germline V gene data show CDR1 as LGHDT and CDR2 as YNNKEL (reference sequence). The CDR3 loop spans 13 amino acids.

In this sample, this clonotype turned up a few times. CDR3 in amino acids: CASQRQHPGELFF. The CDR3 region has the DNA TGCGCCAGCCAGAGACAGCACCCCGGGGAGCTGTTTTTT. V is TRBV5-1 and J is TRBJ2-2; perhaps TRBD1 as D (5 bases). CDR1 and CDR2 (germline): SGHRS, YFSETQ. Trimming pared 7 bases from V and 6 bases from J, leaving 13 bases between. The CDR3 consists of 13 residues.

This clonotype was observed a few times. V gene TRBV2 combines with J gene TRBJ2-3; D unclear. From germline, CDR1 is SNHLY and CDR2 FYNNEI. V lost 2 bases and J 4 bases, leaving 10 bases between the germline ends. The CDR3 has 14 residues. The CDR3 loop reads CASSESSNADTQYF. CDR3 sequence (DNA): TGTGCCAGCAGTGAAAGTAGTAATGCAGATACGCAGTATTTT.

The chain combines TRBV5-1 with TRBJ2-5; possibly TRBD1 for D (6 bases). Trimming took 3 bases from V and 5 from J, leaving 11 bases between them. The CDR3 is 13 residues long. The germline V gene has CDR1 SGHRS and CDR2 YFSETQ. Written as DNA, the CDR3 is TGCGCCAGCAGCTACAACAGGGACGAGACCCAGTACTTC. It is translated as CASSYNRDETQYF.